One sample yielded the 15 T cell receptor beta chains listed below, sequenced in a study of CD8+ T cells in alopecia areata. Following RNA extraction, reverse transcription yielded cDNA that acted as the sequencing template. Assay: immunoSEQ multiplex PCR; the TCRdb copy retains only in-frame clones and omits some. The sample consists of 150,000 to 200,000 clones, around three fifths of them appearing once. As for treatment: oral pan-JAK inhibitor, 5-10 mg twice daily. The input for sequencing was CD4+ T cells sorted from blood, taken at week 24, from a patient treated with tofacitinib. The receptor source for this set is a human donor with alopecia areata.

The chain employs TRBV5-1 and TRBJ1-1; D perhaps matches TRBD1 (6 bases). This CDR3 is 15 amino acids long. V was shortened by 5 bases and J by 1 base, with 15 bases between the two germline ends. Germline assignment: CDR1 SGHRS and CDR2 YFSETQ. The CDR3 reads CASRPTQGRNTEAFF. The CDR3 bases are TGCGCCAGCAGGCCCACCCAGGGGAGGAACACTGAAGCTTTCTTT.

This sequence joins TRBV4-3 and TRBJ1-2, with TRBD1 as a possible D gene (5 bases). Germline CDR1 LGHNA, CDR2 YSLEER. The CDR3 covers 13 residues. Trimming stripped 2 bases from V and 9 bases from J, with 13 bases between. The CDR3 is CASSQQRGESYTF. The CDR3, as DNA: TGCGCCAGCAGCCAACAGCGGGGGGAGAGCTACACCTTC.

The V call is TRBV19, the J call TRBJ1-5; maybe TRBD1 (6 bases). The CDR3 consists of 14 residues. The V and J ends lost 2 bases and 6 bases respectively, with 11 bases between them. CDR1 LNHDA and CDR2 SQIVND come from the germline V gene (reference sequence). CDR3 loop: CASSISGDRQPQHF. The CDR3 DNA reads TGTGCCAGTAGTATATCAGGGGACCGTCAGCCCCAGCATTTT.

The chain uses TRBV2 and TRBJ2-3; D not resolved. This CDR3 is built from 11 residues. Germline assignment: CDR1 SNHLY and CDR2 FYNNEI. The V gene lost 5 bases and the J gene lost 6 bases, with 6 bases spanning the gap. This CDR3 reads CASSKTDTQYF. Written as DNA, the CDR3 is TGTGCCAGCAGTAAAACGGATACGCAGTATTTT.

V usage is TRBV19 and J usage is TRBJ1-5; the D is unclear. From germline, CDR1 is LNHDA and CDR2 SQIVND (reference sequence). There are 14 residues in the CDR3. V shed 5 bases and J shed 3 bases, with 11 bases lying between them. CDR3 in DNA: TGTGCCAGTAGTGTGGGCGGGATCAATCAGCCCCAGCATTTT. Translating gives CASSVGGINQPQHF.

The chain carries TRBV7-2 and TRBJ1-1; D possibly corresponds to TRBD1 (5 bases). CDR1 and CDR2 from the germline V gene are SGHTA and FQGNSA. The CDR3 is made up of 14 amino acids. Trimming removed 5 bases from V and 5 bases from J, with 15 bases in between. The CDR3 protein is CASSRRASRTEAFF. The DNA for the CDR3 is TGTGCCAGCAGCCGCAGGGCTTCGAGGACTGAAGCTTTCTTT. Full variable domain (missing parts from reference TRBV7-2 and TRBJ1-1): GAGVSQSPSNKVTEKGKDVELRCDPISGHTALYWYRQSLGQGLEFLIYFQGNSAPDKSGLPSDRFSAERTGGSVSTLTIQRTQQEDSAVYLCASSRRASRTEAFFGQGTRLTVV.

This clone was seen once. The gene calls are TRBV5-6 and TRBJ1-2; no definite D call. The CDR3 totals 14 residues. Per germline, CDR1 SGHDT and CDR2 YYEEEE. V was cut by 0 bases and J by 2 bases, with 8 bases left in between. This chain's CDR3 is CASSLVGQNYGYTF. For the CDR3, the DNA is TGTGCCAGCAGCTTGGTGGGCCAGAACTATGGCTACACCTTC.

The chain combines TRBV7-8 with TRBJ1-6; D call uncertain. This CDR3 spans 16 amino acids. V was clipped by 2 bases and J by 9 bases, with 17 bases between them. Looked up from germline, CDR1 is SGHVS and CDR2 is FQNEAQ. In nucleotides, the CDR3 is TGTGCCAGCAGCTTATACAGTTCTGGAATTGGTTCACCCCTCCACTTT. Amino acid sequence: CASSLYSSGIGSPLHF.

This chain links TRBV11-2 with TRBJ1-2, with D perhaps TRBD1 (5 bases). From germline, CDR1 is SGHAT and CDR2 FQNNGV. V was shortened by 4 bases and J by 8 bases, with 14 bases between the two germline ends. This CDR3 region has 13 residues. The CDR3 DNA is TGTGCCAGCAGCTCGGCGGGGGGGTGCGGCTACACCTTC. This translates into CASSSAGGCGYTF.

This clone was observed a handful of times. The CDR3 DNA is TGTGCCACCAAACTCGGGGGAAACACTGAAGCTTTCTTT. Residues: CATKLGGNTEAFF. This chain links TRBV10-3 with TRBJ1-1; possibly TRBD1 for D (5 bases). The germline gives CDR1 ENHRY, CDR2 SYGVKD. The V and J ends lost 10 bases and 2 bases respectively, with 14 bases between them. The CDR3 runs 13 residues.

This clone was seen more than once but under ten times. The rearrangement links TRBV5-4 to TRBJ2-7, with D perhaps matching TRBD1 or TRBD2 (5 bases each). Looked up from germline, CDR1 is SGHNT and CDR2 is YYREEE (reference sequence). V was shortened by 0 bases and J by 6 bases, with 13 bases between the two germline ends. This CDR3 comprises 14 residues. The CDR3 sequence: CASSLGSGASEQYF. In nucleotides, the CDR3 is TGTGCCAGCAGCTTGGGCTCCGGGGCCTCCGAGCAGTACTTC.

The J gene is TRBJ1-5, the V gene TRBV9, with D possibly matching TRBD1 (5 bases). Germline V gene sequence: CDR1 SGDLS, CDR2 YYNGEE. The V end was cut by 0 bases, the J end by 5 bases, with 15 bases between. The CDR3 runs 16 residues. The CDR3: CASSVDAGGGDQPQHF. The CDR3 bases are TGTGCCAGCAGCGTAGATGCAGGAGGAGGGGATCAGCCCCAGCATTTT. Variable domain in full (rest from reference TRBV9 and TRBJ1-5): DSGVTQTPKHLITATGQRVTLRCSPRSGDLSVYWYQQSLDQGLQFLIQYYNGEERAKGNILERFSAQQFPDLHSELNLSSLELGDSALYFCASSVDAGGGDQPQHFGDGTRLSIL.

The V call is TRBV25-1, the J call TRBJ1-4; 8 bases line up with TRBD1. Losses at the gene ends were 4 bases for V and 6 bases for J; bases not matched to a gene: 1. Per the germline V gene, CDR1 is MGHDK and CDR2 is SYGVNS. The CDR3 runs to 13 residues. The CDR3 loop reads CASSGTGYEKLFF. The CDR3 DNA reads as TGTGCCAGCAGTGGGACAGGGTATGAAAAACTGTTTTTT.

This clone has just a few counts. This sequence joins TRBV29-1 and TRBJ1-4; D is ambiguous. V lost 3 bases to trimming and J lost 5 bases, with 7 bases between them. Germline V gene sequence: CDR1 SQVTM, CDR2 ANQGSEA. This CDR3 has 12 amino acids. CDR3 in amino acids: CSVDDQNEKLFF. CDR3 bases: TGCAGCGTTGACGACCAGAATGAAAAACTGTTTTTT.

The chain has TRBV29-1 and TRBJ1-6, with D uncertain. Trimming removed 4 bases at V and 7 bases at J, with 2 bases between. The CDR3 has 10 amino acids. CDR1 is SQVTM, CDR2 ANQGSEA, per germline. The CDR3 region has the DNA TGCAGCGTTGCGAATTCACCCCTCCACTTT. Its protein is CSVANSPLHF.